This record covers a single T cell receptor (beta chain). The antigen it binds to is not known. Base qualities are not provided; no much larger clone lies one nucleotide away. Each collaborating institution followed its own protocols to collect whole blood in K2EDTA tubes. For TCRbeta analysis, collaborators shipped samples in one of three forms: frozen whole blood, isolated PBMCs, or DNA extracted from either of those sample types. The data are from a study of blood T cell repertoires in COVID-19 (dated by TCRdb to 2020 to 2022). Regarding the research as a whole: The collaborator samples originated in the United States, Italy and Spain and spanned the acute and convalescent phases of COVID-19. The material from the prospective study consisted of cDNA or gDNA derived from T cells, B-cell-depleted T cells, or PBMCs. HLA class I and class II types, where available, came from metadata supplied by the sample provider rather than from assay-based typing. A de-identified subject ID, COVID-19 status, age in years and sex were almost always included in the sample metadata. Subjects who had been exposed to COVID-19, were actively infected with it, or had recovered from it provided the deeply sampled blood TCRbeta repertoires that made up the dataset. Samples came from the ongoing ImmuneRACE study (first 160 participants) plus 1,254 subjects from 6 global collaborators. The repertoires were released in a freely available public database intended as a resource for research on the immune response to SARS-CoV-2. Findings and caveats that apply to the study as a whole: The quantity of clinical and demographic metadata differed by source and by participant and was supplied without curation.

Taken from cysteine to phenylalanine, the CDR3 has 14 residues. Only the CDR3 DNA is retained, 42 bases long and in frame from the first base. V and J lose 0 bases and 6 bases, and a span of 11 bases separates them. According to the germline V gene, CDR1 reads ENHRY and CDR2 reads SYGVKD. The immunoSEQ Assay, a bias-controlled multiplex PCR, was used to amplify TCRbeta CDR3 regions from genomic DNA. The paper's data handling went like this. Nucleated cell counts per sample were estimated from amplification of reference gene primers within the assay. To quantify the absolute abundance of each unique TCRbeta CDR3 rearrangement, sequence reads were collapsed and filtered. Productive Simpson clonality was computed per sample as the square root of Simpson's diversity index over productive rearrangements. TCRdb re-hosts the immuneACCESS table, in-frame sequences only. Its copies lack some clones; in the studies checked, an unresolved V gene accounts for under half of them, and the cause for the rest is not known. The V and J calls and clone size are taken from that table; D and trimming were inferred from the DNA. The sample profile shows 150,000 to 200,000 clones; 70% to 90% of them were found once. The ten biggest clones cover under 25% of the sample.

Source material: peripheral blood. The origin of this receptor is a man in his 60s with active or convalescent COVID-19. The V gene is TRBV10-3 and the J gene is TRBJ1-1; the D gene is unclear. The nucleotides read TGTGCCATCAGTGAGTCCCCCGACAAGGCTGAAGCTTTCTTT. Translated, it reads CAISESPDKAEAFF.